This TCR beta chain was obtained from a study of T cell repertoires in cytomegalovirus infection. This clonotype has just a few counts. Its antigen remains unknown. The V end was cut by 4 bases, the J end by 3 bases, with 16 bases between. The germline V gene encodes CDR1 SGHNT and CDR2 YENEEA. CDR3 length: 16 amino acids. TCRdb reanalysed the reads using MiXCR and keeps one entry per CDR3 protein. The table has 100,000 to 150,000 distinct CDR3 sequences, 30% to 40% seen once. The gene calls are TRBV11-3 and TRBJ2-1, with a weak D call TRBD1 (6 bases). The source of this sequence is a human donor in good health (CMV status not recorded). Some clones in this sample may be carry-over from other donors' samples. Sequencing used CD8+ T cells from cultured PBMCs, obtained from culture after CMV antigen stimulation. The CDR3 loop is CASSSSTTGIYNEQFF. The CDR3 bases are TGTGCCAGCAGCTCCTCAACCACAGGGATCTACAATGAGCAGTTCTTC.